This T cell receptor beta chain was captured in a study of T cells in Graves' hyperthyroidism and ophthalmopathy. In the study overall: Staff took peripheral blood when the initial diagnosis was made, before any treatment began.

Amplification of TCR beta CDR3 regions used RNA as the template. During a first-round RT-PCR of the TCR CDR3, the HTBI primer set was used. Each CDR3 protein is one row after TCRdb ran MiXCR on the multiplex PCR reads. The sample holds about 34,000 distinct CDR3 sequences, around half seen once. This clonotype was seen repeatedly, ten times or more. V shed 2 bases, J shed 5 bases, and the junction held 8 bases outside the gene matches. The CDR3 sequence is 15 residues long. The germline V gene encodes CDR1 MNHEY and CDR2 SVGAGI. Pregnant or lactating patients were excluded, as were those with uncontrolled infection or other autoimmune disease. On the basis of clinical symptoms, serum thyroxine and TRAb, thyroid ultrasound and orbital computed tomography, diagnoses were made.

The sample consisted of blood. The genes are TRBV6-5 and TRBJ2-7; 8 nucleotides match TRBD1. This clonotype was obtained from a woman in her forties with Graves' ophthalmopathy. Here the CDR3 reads CASSYVVGQGNEQYF. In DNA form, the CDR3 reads TGTGCCAGCAGTTACGTGGTAGGACAGGGTAACGAGCAGTACTTC.